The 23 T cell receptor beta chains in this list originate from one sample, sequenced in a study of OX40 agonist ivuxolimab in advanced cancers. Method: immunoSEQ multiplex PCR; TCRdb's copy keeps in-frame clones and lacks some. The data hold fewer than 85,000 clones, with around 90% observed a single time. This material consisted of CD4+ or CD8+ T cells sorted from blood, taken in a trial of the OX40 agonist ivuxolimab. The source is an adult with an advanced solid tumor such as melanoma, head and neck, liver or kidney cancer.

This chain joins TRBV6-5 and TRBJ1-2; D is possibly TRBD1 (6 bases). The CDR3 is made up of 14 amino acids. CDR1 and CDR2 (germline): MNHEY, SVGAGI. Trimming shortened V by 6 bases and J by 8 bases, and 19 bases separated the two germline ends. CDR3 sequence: CASSLPGGREGYTF. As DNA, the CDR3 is TGTGCCAGCAGCTTACCTGGGGGGCGCGAAGGCTACACCTTC.

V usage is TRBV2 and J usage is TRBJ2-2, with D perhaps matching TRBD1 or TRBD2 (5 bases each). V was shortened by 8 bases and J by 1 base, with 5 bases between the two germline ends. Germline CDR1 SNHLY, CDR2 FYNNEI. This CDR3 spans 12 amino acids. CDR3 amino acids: CASGGNTGELFF. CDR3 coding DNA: TGTGCCAGCGGGGGGAACACCGGGGAGCTGTTTTTT.

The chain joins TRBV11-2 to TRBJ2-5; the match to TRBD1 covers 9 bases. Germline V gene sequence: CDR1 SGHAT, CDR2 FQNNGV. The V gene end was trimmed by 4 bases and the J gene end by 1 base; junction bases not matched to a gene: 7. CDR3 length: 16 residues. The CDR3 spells CASSWSGTGIQETQYF. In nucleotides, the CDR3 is TGTGCCAGCAGCTGGTCCGGGACAGGGATCCAAGAGACCCAGTACTTC.

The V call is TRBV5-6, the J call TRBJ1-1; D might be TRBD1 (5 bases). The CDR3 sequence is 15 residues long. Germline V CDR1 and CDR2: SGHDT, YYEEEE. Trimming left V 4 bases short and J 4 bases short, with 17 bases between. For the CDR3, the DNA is TGTGCCAGCAGCGGCGGGGCCTTAATGGGCACTGAAGCTTTCTTT. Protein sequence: CASSGGALMGTEAFF.

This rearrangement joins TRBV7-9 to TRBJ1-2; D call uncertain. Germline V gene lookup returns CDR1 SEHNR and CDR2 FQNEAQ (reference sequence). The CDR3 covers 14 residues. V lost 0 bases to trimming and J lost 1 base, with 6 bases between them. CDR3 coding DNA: TGTGCCAGCAGCTTAGCGCAGGTTAACTATGGCTACACCTTC. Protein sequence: CASSLAQVNYGYTF.

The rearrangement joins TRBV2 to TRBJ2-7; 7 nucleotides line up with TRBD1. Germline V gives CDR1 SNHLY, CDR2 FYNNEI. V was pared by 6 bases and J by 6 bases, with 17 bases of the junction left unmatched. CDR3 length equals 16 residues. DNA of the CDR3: TGTGCCAGCAGGGACCGACAGGGCCGAGACCTAGCCGAGCAGTACTTC. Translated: CASRDRQGRDLAEQYF.

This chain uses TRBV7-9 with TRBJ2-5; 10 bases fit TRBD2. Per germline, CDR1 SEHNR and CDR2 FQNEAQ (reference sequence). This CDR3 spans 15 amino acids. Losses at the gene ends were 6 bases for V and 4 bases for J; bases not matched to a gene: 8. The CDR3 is CASSFSGRLGETQYF. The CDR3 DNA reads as TGTGCCAGCAGTTTTAGCGGGAGGCTGGGAGAGACCCAGTACTTC.

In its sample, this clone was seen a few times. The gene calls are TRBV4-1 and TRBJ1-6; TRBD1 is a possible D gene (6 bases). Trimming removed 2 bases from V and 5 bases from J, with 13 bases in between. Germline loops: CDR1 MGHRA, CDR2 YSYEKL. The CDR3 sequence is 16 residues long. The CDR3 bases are TGCGCCAGCAGCCAAAAAGGACAGCCAGATAATTCACCCCTCCACTTT. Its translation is CASSQKGQPDNSPLHF.

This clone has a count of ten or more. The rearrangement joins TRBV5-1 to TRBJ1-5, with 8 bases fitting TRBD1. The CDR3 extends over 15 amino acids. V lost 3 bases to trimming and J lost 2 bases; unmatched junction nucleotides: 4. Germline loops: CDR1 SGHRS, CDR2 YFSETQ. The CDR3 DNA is TGCGCCAGCAGCTACGGACAGGGCGGCAATCAGCCCCAGCATTTT. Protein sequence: CASSYGQGGNQPQHF.

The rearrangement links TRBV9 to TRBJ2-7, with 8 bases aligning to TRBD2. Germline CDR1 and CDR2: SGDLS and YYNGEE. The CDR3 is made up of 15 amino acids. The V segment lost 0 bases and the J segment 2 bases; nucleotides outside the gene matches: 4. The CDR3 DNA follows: TGTGCCAGCAGCGTAGAAGGCGGGAGGACCTACGAGCAGTACTTC. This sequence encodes CASSVEGGRTYEQYF. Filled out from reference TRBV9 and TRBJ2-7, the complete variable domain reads DSGVTQTPKHLITATGQRVTLRCSPRSGDLSVYWYQQSLDQGLQFLIQYYNGEERAKGNILERFSAQQFPDLHSELNLSSLELGDSALYFCASSVEGGRTYEQYFGPGTRLTVT.

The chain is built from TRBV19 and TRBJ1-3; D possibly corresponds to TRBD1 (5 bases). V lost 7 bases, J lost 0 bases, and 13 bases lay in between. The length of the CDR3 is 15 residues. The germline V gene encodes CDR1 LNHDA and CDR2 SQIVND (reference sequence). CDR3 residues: CASTIWDRSGNTIYF. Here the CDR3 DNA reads TGTGCCAGTACCATCTGGGACCGCTCTGGAAACACCATATATTTT.

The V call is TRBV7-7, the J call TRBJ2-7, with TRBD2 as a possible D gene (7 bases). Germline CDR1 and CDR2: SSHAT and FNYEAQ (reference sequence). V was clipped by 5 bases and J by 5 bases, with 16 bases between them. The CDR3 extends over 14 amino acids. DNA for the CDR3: TGTGCCAGCAGCCGCGCGGGGGCTGGGGACGAGCAGTACTTC. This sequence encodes CASSRAGAGDEQYF. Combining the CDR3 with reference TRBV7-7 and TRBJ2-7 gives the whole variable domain GAGVSQSPRYKVTKRGQDVTLRCDPISSHATLYWYQQALGQGPEFLTYFNYEAQPDKSGLPSDRFSAERPEGSISTLTIQRTEQRDSAMYRCASSRAGAGDEQYFGPGTRLTVT.

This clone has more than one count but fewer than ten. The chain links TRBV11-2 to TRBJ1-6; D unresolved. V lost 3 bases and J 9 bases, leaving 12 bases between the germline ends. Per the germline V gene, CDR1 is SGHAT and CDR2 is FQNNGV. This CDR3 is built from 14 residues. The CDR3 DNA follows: TGTGCCAGCAGCTTGAGAGCTTCCGTTTCACCCCTCCACTTT. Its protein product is CASSLRASVSPLHF. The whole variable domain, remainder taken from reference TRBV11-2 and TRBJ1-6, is EAGVAQSPRYKIIEKRQSVAFWCNPISGHATLYWYQQILGQGPKLLIQFQNNGVVDDSQLPKDRFSAERLKGVDSTLKIQPAKLEDSAVYLCASSLRASVSPLHFGNGTRLTVT.

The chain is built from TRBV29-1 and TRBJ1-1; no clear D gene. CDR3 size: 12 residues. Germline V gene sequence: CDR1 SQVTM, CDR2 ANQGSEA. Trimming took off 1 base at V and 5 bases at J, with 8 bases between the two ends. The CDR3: CSVEVGWTEAFF. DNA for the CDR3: TGCAGCGTTGAAGTTGGATGGACTGAAGCTTTCTTT.

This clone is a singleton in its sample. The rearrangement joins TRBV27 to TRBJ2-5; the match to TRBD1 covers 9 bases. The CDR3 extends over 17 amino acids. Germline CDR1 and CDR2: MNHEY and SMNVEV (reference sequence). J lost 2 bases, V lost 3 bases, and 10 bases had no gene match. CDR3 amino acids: CASSFLGQGLGQETQYF. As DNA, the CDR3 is TGTGCCAGCAGTTTCCTGGGACAGGGACTGGGACAAGAGACCCAGTACTTC.

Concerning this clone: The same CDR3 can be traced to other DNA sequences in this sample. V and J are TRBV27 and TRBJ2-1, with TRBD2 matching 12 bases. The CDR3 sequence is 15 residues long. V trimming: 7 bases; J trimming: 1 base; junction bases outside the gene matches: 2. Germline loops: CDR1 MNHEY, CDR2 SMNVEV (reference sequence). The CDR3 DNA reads TGTGCCAGCAAACTAGCGGGAGGTTCCTACAATGAGCAGTTCTTC. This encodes CASKLAGGSYNEQFF.

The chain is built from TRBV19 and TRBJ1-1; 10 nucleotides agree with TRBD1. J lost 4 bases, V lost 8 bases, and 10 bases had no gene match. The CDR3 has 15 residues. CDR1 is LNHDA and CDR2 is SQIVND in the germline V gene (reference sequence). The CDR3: CASDRGRRSGTEAFF. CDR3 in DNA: TGTGCCAGTGACAGGGGGCGAAGGTCCGGCACTGAAGCTTTCTTT.

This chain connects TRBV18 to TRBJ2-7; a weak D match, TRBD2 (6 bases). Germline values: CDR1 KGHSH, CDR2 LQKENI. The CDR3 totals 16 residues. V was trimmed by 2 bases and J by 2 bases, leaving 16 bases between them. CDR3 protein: CASSPRSGPIPYEQYF. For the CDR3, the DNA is TGTGCCAGCTCACCAAGGAGCGGGCCAATACCCTACGAGCAGTACTTC.

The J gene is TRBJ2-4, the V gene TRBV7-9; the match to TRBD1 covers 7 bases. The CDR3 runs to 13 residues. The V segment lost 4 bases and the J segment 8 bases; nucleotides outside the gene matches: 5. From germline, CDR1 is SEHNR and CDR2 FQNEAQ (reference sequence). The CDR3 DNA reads TGTGCCAGCAGCTCGCGACAGGGATACATTCAGTACTTC. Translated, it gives CASSSRQGYIQYF.

CDR3: CASSIQGKSYEQYF. CDR3 nucleotide sequence: TGTGCCAGTAGTATCCAGGGGAAAAGCTACGAGCAGTACTTC. The chain is built from TRBV19 and TRBJ2-7, with a possible D match to TRBD1 (6 bases). V was cut by 3 bases and J by 3 bases, with 12 bases left in between. Germline CDR1 LNHDA, CDR2 SQIVND (reference sequence). The CDR3 has 14 amino acids.

The CDR3 sequence is CASSLTGGSGELFF. Written as DNA, the CDR3 is TGTGCCAGCAGTTTGACAGGGGGCTCCGGGGAGCTGTTTTTT. V and J are TRBV6-5 and TRBJ2-2; 10 bases map to TRBD1. Unmatched junction bases numbered 2, after V lost 4 bases and J lost 6 bases. CDR1 MNHEY and CDR2 SVGAGI come from the germline V gene. This CDR3 has 14 residues.

DNA of the CDR3: TGTGCCAGCAGTTTCAACAGGGCCTACGAGCAGTACTTC. This sequence encodes CASSFNRAYEQYF. This sequence joins TRBV28 and TRBJ2-7; D is possibly TRBD1 (6 bases). The ends were cut back, 3 bases at V and 2 bases at J, with 8 bases in the middle. Germline-derived CDR1 and CDR2 are MDHEN and SYDVKM. The CDR3 loop spans 13 amino acids.

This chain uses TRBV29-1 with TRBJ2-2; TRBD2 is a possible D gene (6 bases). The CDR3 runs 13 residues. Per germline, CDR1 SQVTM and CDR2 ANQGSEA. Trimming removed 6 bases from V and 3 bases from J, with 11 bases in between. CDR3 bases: TGCAGCGTCGCGGAGCGGGACACCGGGGAGCTGTTTTTT. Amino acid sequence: CSVAERDTGELFF.